The 13 T cell receptor beta chains below all came from one sample that was sequenced in a study of cytomegalovirus exposure and HLA in healthy donors. Only in-frame clones appear in the TCRdb table, and some are missing; sequencing was by immunoSEQ multiplex PCR. The repertoire includes 200,000 to 250,000 clones, over 65% of them detected once, and 5.5% to 6.5% sits in the top ten. The sample was PBMCs. The receptors derive from a woman aged 18 to 35 in good health and CMV-seronegative.

This chain links TRBV30 with TRBJ1-2; 9 bases align to TRBD1. Germline trimming cut 2 bases from V and 3 bases from J; bases unmatched to any gene: 7. Germline V lookup: CDR1 GTSNPN, CDR2 SVGIG (reference sequence). CDR3 size: 15 residues. The CDR3 is CAWSLGGQGHYGYTF. The CDR3 bases are TGTGCCTGGAGTCTCGGGGGACAGGGCCACTATGGCTACACCTTC.

The rearrangement uses TRBV28 and TRBJ1-6; D may be TRBD1 (6 bases). The CDR3 has 17 amino acids. CDR1 is MDHEN and CDR2 is SYDVKM in the germline V gene. V dropped 7 bases and J dropped 6 bases, with 22 bases sitting between them. This CDR3 is CASTAPGQIGANSPLHF. The CDR3 DNA reads TGTGCCAGCACCGCCCCCGGACAGATCGGAGCTAATTCACCCCTCCACTTT.

The V and J genes are TRBV27 and TRBJ2-3; D is unclear. V lost 8 bases and J 0 bases, leaving 15 bases between the germline ends. CDR1 is MNHEY, CDR2 SMNVEV, per germline (reference sequence). This CDR3 is 15 amino acids long. Here the CDR3 reads CASAEMGASTDTQYF. The CDR3 bases are TGTGCCAGCGCGGAGATGGGTGCTAGCACAGATACGCAGTATTTT.

V and J are TRBV2 and TRBJ2-7, with D perhaps TRBD2 (5 bases). Germline lookup yields CDR1 SNHLY and CDR2 FYNNEI. The CDR3 is made up of 14 amino acids. V was pared by 4 bases and J by 4 bases, with 14 bases between. The CDR3 nucleotides read TGTGCCAGCAGTGTGGTACTAGTCCCATACGAGCAGTACTTC. It encodes CASSVVLVPYEQYF.

The V call is TRBV6-5, the J call TRBJ2-1; 8 bases map to TRBD2. Germline lookup yields CDR1 MNHEY and CDR2 SVGAGI. V lost 6 bases, J lost 8 bases, and 9 bases stayed unmatched. This CDR3 region has 14 residues. CDR3 nucleotides: TGTGCCAGCAGGATGACTAGCGAATGGGATGAGCAGTTCTTC. Translated, it gives CASRMTSEWDEQFF.

The rearrangement links TRBV7-9 to TRBJ2-6; D remains ambiguous. Looked up from germline, CDR1 is SEHNR and CDR2 is FQNEAQ (reference sequence). The V end was cut by 2 bases, the J end by 0 bases, with 11 bases between. CDR3 length: 17 residues. The CDR3: CASSLFGRRSGANVLTF. The CDR3, as DNA: TGTGCCAGCAGCTTATTTGGCAGACGCTCTGGGGCCAACGTCCTGACTTTC. Together with reference TRBV7-9 and TRBJ2-6, the CDR3 gives the full variable domain: DTGVSQNPRHKITKRGQNVTFRCDPISEHNRLYWYRQTLGQGPEFLTYFQNEAQLEKSRLLSDRFSAERPKGSFSTLEIQRTEQGDSAMYLCASSLFGRRSGANVLTFGAGSRLTVL.

V gene TRBV6-6 combines with J gene TRBJ1-2; D is uncertain. The CDR3 loop spans 16 amino acids. Trimming took off 0 bases at V and 4 bases at J, with 15 bases between the two ends. Germline values: CDR1 MNHNY, CDR2 SVGAGI (reference sequence). This CDR3 is CASSYSNRANGYGYTF. CDR3 coding DNA: TGTGCCAGCAGTTACTCCAACAGAGCGAACGGCTATGGCTACACCTTC.

This clone showed up just a few times. The genes are TRBV6-5 and TRBJ2-7; 12 bases map to TRBD2. This CDR3 is 15 amino acids long. V shed 0 bases, J shed 5 bases, and the junction held 2 bases outside the gene matches. Germline CDR1 MNHEY, CDR2 SVGAGI. CDR3: CASSYSWTSGNEQYF. CDR3 coding DNA: TGTGCCAGCAGTTACTCTTGGACTAGCGGGAACGAGCAGTACTTC.

This rearrangement joins TRBV10-2 to TRBJ2-3; 7 bases map to TRBD1. Germline V gives CDR1 WSHSY, CDR2 SAAADI. CDR3 length: 17 amino acids. V lost 2 bases, J lost 2 bases, and 10 bases stayed unmatched. The CDR3 sequence: CASSEKTGRLITDTQYF. The CDR3 DNA reads as TGCGCCAGCAGTGAGAAGACAGGGCGGTTAATCACAGATACGCAGTATTTT.

A single count supports this clone. Other DNA sequences from this sample encode an identical CDR3 as well. The chain recombines TRBV5-1 with TRBJ1-5; D gene unclear. CDR1 SGHRS and CDR2 YFSETQ come from the germline V gene. Trimming left V 0 bases short and J 2 bases short, with 6 bases between. The CDR3 has 14 residues. This CDR3 is CASSLGVGNQPQHF. The CDR3 nucleotides read TGCGCCAGCAGCTTGGGGGTAGGCAATCAGCCCCAGCATTTT.

This chain connects TRBV5-1 to TRBJ2-2; no definite D call. Per the germline V gene, CDR1 is SGHRS and CDR2 is YFSETQ. Trimming stripped 5 bases from V and 7 bases from J, with 15 bases between. The CDR3 contains 14 residues. CDR3 in DNA: TGCGCCAGCAGGCGGTCCGGAGAGGTCGGGGAGCTGTTTTTT. Protein: CASRRSGEVGELFF.

The chain is built from TRBV6-5 and TRBJ1-4; D is perhaps TRBD1 (5 bases). This CDR3 has 12 amino acids. Germline CDR1 MNHEY, CDR2 SVGAGI. Trimming stripped 6 bases from V and 10 bases from J, with 12 bases between. CDR3 sequence reads: CASRLQGGKLFF. The CDR3 DNA follows: TGTGCCAGCAGACTTCAGGGCGGAAAACTGTTTTTT.

This chain's CDR3 is CASSLEGLASSYNEQFF. CDR3 bases: TGCGCCAGCAGCTTGGAGGGACTAGCGTCATCCTACAATGAGCAGTTCTTC. The rearrangement joins TRBV5-1 to TRBJ2-1; 10 bases fit TRBD2. This CDR3 is 17 amino acids long. Trimming at V came to 0 bases and at J to 1 base, leaving 4 bases not matched to a gene. Germline CDR1 is SGHRS and CDR2 is YFSETQ.